The 3 T cell receptor beta chains reported below all come from one sample, sequenced in a study of blood T cell repertoires in COVID-19. Clones were read by immunoSEQ multiplex PCR, and TCRdb kept only the in-frame ones, dropping some. The repertoire includes 150,000 to 200,000 clones, around nine tenths of them detected once, and 4% to 5.5% sits in the top ten. The sample taken for sequencing was peripheral blood. These receptors were obtained from a human donor in a cohort sampled during active COVID-19.

The V gene is TRBV25-1, the J gene TRBJ1-5; 11 bases are a match to TRBD1. The junction had 10 bases not matched to a gene; V was cut back by 8 bases and J by 4 bases. Looked up from germline, CDR1 is MGHDK and CDR2 is SYGVNS. This CDR3 contains 16 residues. CDR3 sequence reads: CASHKLGDRGNQPQHF. The CDR3 bases are TGTGCCAGCCACAAGCTAGGGGACAGGGGGAATCAGCCCCAGCATTTT.

The genes are TRBV10-3 and TRBJ2-3, with no clear D. The CDR3 is made up of 12 amino acids. V was pared by 5 bases and J by 2 bases, with 5 bases between. Germline-derived CDR1 and CDR2 are ENHRY and SYGVKD. CDR3 protein: CAISSHTDTQYF. The CDR3, as DNA: TGTGCCATCAGTTCCCACACAGATACGCAGTATTTT.

CDR3 DNA sequence: TGCGCCAGCAGCTCCCAGGGGACAGGAGCCTACGAGCAGTACTTC. Translating gives CASSSQGTGAYEQYF. The chain joins TRBV5-1 to TRBJ2-7, with 8 positions matching TRBD1. This CDR3 comprises 15 residues. Losses at the gene ends were 3 bases for V and 2 bases for J; bases not matched to a gene: 7. Germline V CDR1 and CDR2: SGHRS, YFSETQ.